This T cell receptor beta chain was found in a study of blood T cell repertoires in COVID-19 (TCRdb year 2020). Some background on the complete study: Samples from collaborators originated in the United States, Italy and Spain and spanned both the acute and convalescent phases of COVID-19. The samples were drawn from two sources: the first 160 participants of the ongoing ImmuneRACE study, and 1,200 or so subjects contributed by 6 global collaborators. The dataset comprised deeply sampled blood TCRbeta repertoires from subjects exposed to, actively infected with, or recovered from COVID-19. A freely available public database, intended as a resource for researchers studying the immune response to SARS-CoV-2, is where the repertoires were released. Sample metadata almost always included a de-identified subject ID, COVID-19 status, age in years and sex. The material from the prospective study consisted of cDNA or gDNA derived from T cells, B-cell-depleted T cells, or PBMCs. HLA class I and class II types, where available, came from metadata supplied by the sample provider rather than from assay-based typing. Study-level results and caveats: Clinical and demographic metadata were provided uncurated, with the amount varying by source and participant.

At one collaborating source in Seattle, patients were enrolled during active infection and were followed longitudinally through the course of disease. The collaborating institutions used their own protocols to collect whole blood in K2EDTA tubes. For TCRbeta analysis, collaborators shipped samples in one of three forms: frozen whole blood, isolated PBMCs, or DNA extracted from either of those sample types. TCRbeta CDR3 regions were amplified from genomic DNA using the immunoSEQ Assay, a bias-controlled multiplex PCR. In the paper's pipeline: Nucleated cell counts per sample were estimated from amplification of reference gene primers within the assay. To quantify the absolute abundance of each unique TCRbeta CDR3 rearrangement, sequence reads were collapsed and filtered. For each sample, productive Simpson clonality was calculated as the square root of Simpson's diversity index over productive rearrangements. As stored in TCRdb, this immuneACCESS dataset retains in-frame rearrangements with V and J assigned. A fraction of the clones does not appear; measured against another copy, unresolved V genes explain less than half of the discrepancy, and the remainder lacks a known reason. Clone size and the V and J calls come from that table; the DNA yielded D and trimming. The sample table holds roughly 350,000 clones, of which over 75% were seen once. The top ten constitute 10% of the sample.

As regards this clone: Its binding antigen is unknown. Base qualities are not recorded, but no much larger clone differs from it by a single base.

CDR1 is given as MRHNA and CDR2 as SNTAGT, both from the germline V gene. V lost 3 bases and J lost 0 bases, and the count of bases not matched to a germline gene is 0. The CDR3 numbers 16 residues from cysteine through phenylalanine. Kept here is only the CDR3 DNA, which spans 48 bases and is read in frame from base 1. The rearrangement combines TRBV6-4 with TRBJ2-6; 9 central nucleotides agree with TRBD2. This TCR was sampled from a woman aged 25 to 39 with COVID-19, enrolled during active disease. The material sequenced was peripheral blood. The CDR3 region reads CASSETSGSGANVLTF. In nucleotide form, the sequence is TGTGCCAGCAGTGAGACTAGCGGCTCTGGGGCCAACGTCCTGACTTTC.